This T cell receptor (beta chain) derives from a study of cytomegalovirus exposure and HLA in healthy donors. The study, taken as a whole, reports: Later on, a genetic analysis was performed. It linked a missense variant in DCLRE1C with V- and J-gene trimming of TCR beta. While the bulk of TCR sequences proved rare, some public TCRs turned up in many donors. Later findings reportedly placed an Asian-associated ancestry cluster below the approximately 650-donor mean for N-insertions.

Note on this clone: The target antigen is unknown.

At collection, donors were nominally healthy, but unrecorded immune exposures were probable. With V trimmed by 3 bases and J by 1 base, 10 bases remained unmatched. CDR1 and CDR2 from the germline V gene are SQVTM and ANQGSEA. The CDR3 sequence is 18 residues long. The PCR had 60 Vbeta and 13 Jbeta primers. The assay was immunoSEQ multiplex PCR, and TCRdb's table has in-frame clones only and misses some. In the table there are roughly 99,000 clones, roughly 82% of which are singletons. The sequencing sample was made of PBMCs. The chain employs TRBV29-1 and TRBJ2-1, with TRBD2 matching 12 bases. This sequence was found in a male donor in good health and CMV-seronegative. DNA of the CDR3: TGCAGCGTTGAGGTACTAGCGGGAGGAGGCCTGTCCTACAATGAGCAGTTCTTC. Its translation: CSVEVLAGGGLSYNEQFF.